The 30 T cell receptor beta chains in this list originate from one sample, sequenced in a study of technical replicates of blood from a handful of donors. The table came from immunoSEQ multiplex PCR; TCRdb's copy has only in-frame clones and leaves some out. Of 80,000 or so clones in the sample, almost 96% were seen once. The sequencing sample was made of T cells isolated from PBMCs. These receptors originate from a human donor in good health.

The chain uses TRBV9 and TRBJ2-7, with D tentatively TRBD2 (5 bases). Trimming pared 0 bases from V and 0 bases from J, leaving 10 bases between. This CDR3 is built from 15 residues. Germline V CDR1 and CDR2: SGDLS, YYNGEE. The CDR3 protein is CASSVEADPSYEQYF. CDR3 sequence (DNA): TGTGCCAGCAGCGTAGAAGCGGACCCCTCCTACGAGCAGTACTTC.

This chain connects TRBV7-3 to TRBJ2-1; 12 bases are shared with TRBD2. The CDR3 runs 18 residues. With 2 bases clipped from V and 8 bases from J, the junction kept 13 bases outside the gene matches. In germline, CDR1 is SGHTA, CDR2 FQGTGA. The CDR3: CASSLASSRTSGVYEQFF. As DNA, the CDR3 is TGTGCCAGCAGCTTAGCCTCCTCCCGGACTAGCGGGGTCTATGAGCAGTTCTTC.

The chain couples TRBV7-2 to TRBJ2-7; 7 bases are shared with TRBD1. Unmatched junction bases numbered 5, after V lost 1 base and J lost 5 bases. The germline V gene has CDR1 SGHTA and CDR2 FQGNSA. The CDR3 is 14 residues long. As DNA, the CDR3 is TGTGCCAGCAGCTTAGGACAGGGAGTAGACGAGCAGTACTTC. It yields the protein CASSLGQGVDEQYF.

V usage is TRBV4-1 and J usage is TRBJ2-1, with D tentatively TRBD2 (5 bases). V shed 1 base and J shed 7 bases, with 17 bases lying between them. The CDR3 contains 16 residues. Per germline, CDR1 MGHRA and CDR2 YSYEKL. The CDR3 DNA reads as TGCGCCAGCAGCCAAGGCGGTAACGGGATAGATAATGAGCAGTTCTTC. Protein: CASSQGGNGIDNEQFF.

This sequence joins TRBV11-3 and TRBJ2-4; D not resolved. Germline V gene lookup returns CDR1 SGHNT and CDR2 YENEEA. The CDR3 totals 15 residues. Trimming shortened V by 4 bases and J by 3 bases, and 13 bases separated the two germline ends. Written as DNA, the CDR3 is TGTGCCAGCAGCTCTTGGGTGGCAGGCAAAAACATTCAGTACTTC. Translating it yields CASSSWVAGKNIQYF. The variable domain in full, completed from reference TRBV11-3 and TRBJ2-4, reads EAGVVQSPRYKIIEKKQPVAFWCNPISGHNTLYWYLQNLGQGPELLIRYENEEAVDDSQLPKDRFSAERLKGVDSTLKIQPAELGDSAVYLCASSSWVAGKNIQYFGAGTRLSVL.

V is TRBV6-5 and J is TRBJ2-7, with D perhaps TRBD1 (5 bases). This CDR3 is 13 amino acids long. Germline CDR1 is MNHEY and CDR2 is SVGAGI. The V and J ends lost 6 bases and 2 bases respectively, with 11 bases between them. The CDR3 sequence: CASRQQATYEQYF. CDR3 bases: TGTGCCAGCAGACAACAGGCGACCTACGAGCAGTACTTC.

In this sample, this clone turned up once. The rearrangement joins TRBV18 to TRBJ1-1, with 8 bases that match TRBD1. Germline loops: CDR1 KGHSH, CDR2 LQKENI. This CDR3 region has 15 residues. The junction had 4 bases not matched to a gene; V was cut back by 1 base and J by 3 bases. The CDR3 sequence: CASSPRQGADTEAFF. CDR3 nucleotide sequence: TGTGCCAGCTCACCACGGCAGGGGGCAGACACTGAAGCTTTCTTT.

This sequence joins TRBV19 and TRBJ1-5, with TRBD1 as a possible D gene (5 bases). This CDR3 is 16 amino acids long. Germline V lookup: CDR1 LNHDA, CDR2 SQIVND (reference sequence). V was shortened by 5 bases and J by 2 bases, with 16 bases between the two germline ends. The CDR3 here is CASSLQAGGGNQPQHF. The DNA of the CDR3 is TGTGCCAGTAGTCTACAGGCTGGTGGGGGCAATCAGCCCCAGCATTTT.

This chain joins TRBV7-9 and TRBJ2-2; tentatively, D is TRBD2 (6 bases). The germline V and J ends were trimmed by 5 bases and 2 bases, with 9 bases remaining between them. This CDR3 comprises 14 residues. Germline assignment: CDR1 SEHNR and CDR2 FQNEAQ (reference sequence). CDR3 protein: CASSAGTNTGELFF. The CDR3 DNA is TGTGCCAGCAGCGCCGGGACTAACACCGGGGAGCTGTTTTTT.

The chain links TRBV7-9 to TRBJ2-3; 8 nucleotides align to TRBD2. This CDR3 spans 15 amino acids. Losses at the gene ends were 0 bases for V and 5 bases for J; bases not matched to a gene: 4. CDR1 SEHNR and CDR2 FQNEAQ come from the germline V gene (reference sequence). CDR3 amino acids: CASSLAGREGDTQYF. Here the CDR3 DNA reads TGTGCCAGCAGCTTAGCTGGCCGGGAGGGAGATACGCAGTATTTT.

This clone appeared once. The chain employs TRBV9 and TRBJ1-2, with D possibly matching TRBD1 (6 bases). This CDR3 spans 15 amino acids. Trimming cost V 2 bases and J 4 bases, with 15 bases left between them. Germline CDR1 SGDLS, CDR2 YYNGEE. The CDR3 bases are TGTGCCAGCAGCGTTTATTCGGACAGCATCTATGGCTACACCTTC. Translated, it gives CASSVYSDSIYGYTF.

The chain employs TRBV11-3 and TRBJ2-1, with 9 bases aligning to TRBD1. This CDR3 comprises 15 residues. Germline CDR1 is SGHNT and CDR2 is YENEEA. The V gene end was trimmed by 5 bases and the J gene end by 7 bases; junction bases not matched to a gene: 9. The CDR3 reads CASSTEGDRANEQFF. CDR3 in DNA: TGTGCCAGCAGCACCGAAGGGGACAGGGCGAATGAGCAGTTCTTC. Looking up the rest from reference TRBV11-3 and TRBJ2-1 gives the full variable domain: EAGVVQSPRYKIIEKKQPVAFWCNPISGHNTLYWYLQNLGQGPELLIRYENEEAVDDSQLPKDRFSAERLKGVDSTLKIQPAELGDSAVYLCASSTEGDRANEQFFGPGTRLTVL.

The J gene is TRBJ2-7, the V gene TRBV4-1; D may be TRBD2 (6 bases). V lost 2 bases, J lost 2 bases, and 13 bases lay in between. The CDR3 loop spans 15 amino acids. The germline CDR1 and CDR2 sequences are MGHRA and YSYEKL. CDR3 region: CASSQLKGLPYEQYF. For the CDR3, the DNA is TGCGCCAGCAGCCAACTTAAGGGACTTCCCTACGAGCAGTACTTC.

The chain carries TRBV27 and TRBJ2-7, with 8 bases identical to TRBD2. Trimming cost V 2 bases and J 4 bases; bases outside gene matches: 4. CDR3 length: 14 amino acids. The germline V gene encodes CDR1 MNHEY and CDR2 SMNVEV (reference sequence). CDR3 coding DNA: TGTGCCAGCAGTTTAGCGGGAGGAGTATACGAGCAGTACTTC. Encoded protein: CASSLAGGVYEQYF.

The chain is built from TRBV10-3 and TRBJ1-1, with a weak D call TRBD1 (6 bases). V dropped 8 bases and J dropped 1 base, with 11 bases sitting between them. The CDR3 covers 13 residues. Germline V gives CDR1 ENHRY, CDR2 SYGVKD. CDR3 residues: CAILGASNTEAFF. CDR3 coding DNA: TGTGCCATCTTGGGGGCATCGAACACTGAAGCTTTCTTT.

This clone showed up just once. CDR3 sequence (DNA): TGTGCCAGCCTCGACAGGGCGCACTATGGCTACACCTTC. Protein product: CASLDRAHYGYTF. The gene calls are TRBV28 and TRBJ1-2, with 7 bases fitting TRBD1. The junction had 6 bases not matched to a gene; V was cut back by 8 bases and J by 3 bases. CDR1 is MDHEN and CDR2 is SYDVKM in the germline V gene. This CDR3 region has 13 residues.

The chain employs TRBV2 and TRBJ2-1, with 11 nucleotides matching TRBD2. Germline-derived CDR1 and CDR2 are SNHLY and FYNNEI. J lost 5 bases, V lost 3 bases, and 3 bases had no gene match. CDR3 length: 15 residues. The CDR3 DNA sequence: TGTGCCAGCAGTGAGGGACTAGCGGCCGACAATGAGCAGTTCTTC. It translates to CASSEGLAADNEQFF.

The CDR3 bases are TGCGCCAGCAGCTCGAAGACTACGAACACCGGGGAGCTGTTTTTT. It yields the protein CASSSKTTNTGELFF. V usage is TRBV5-1 and J usage is TRBJ2-2; tentatively, D is TRBD2 (5 bases). The CDR3 consists of 15 residues. Germline values: CDR1 SGHRS, CDR2 YFSETQ. V lost 3 bases and J lost 0, with 9 bases in between.

The V call is TRBV4-2, the J call TRBJ2-3, with TRBD1 identical over 8 bases. Germline CDR1 is LGHNA and CDR2 is YNFKEQ. Trimming took 2 bases from V and 2 from J; bases not matched to a gene: 6. This CDR3 is built from 16 residues. CDR3 in amino acids: CASSQNYRGTTDTQYF. The CDR3 region has the DNA TGTGCCAGCAGCCAAAATTACAGGGGGACCACAGATACGCAGTATTTT.

The chain links TRBV2 to TRBJ2-1; possible D gene TRBD2, 6 bases. This CDR3 spans 16 amino acids. V lost 6 bases to trimming and J lost 4 bases, with 19 bases between them. Germline-derived CDR1 and CDR2 are SNHLY and FYNNEI. As DNA, the CDR3 is TGTGCCAGCAGCCGCGTCCCGGGAGACCCTTACAATGAGCAGTTCTTC. As protein: CASSRVPGDPYNEQFF. Full variable domain (missing parts from reference TRBV2 and TRBJ2-1): EPEVTQTPSHQVTQMGQEVILRCVPISNHLYFYWYRQILGQKVEFLVSFYNNEISEKSEIFDDQFSVERPDGSNFTLKIRSTKLEDSAMYFCASSRVPGDPYNEQFFGPGTRLTVL.

This clone was seen only once. The DNA of the CDR3 is TGTGCCAGCAGCTTAGGCACTACCTACGAGCAGTACTTC. Protein: CASSLGTTYEQYF. The chain links TRBV11-3 to TRBJ2-7; unclear D gene. V lost 1 base to trimming and J lost 2 bases, with 6 bases between them. CDR1 is SGHNT and CDR2 is YENEEA in the germline V gene. This CDR3 comprises 13 residues.

The chain combines TRBV5-6 with TRBJ2-1; the D is unclear. The CDR3 is made up of 14 amino acids. V lost 4 bases, J lost 2 bases, and 10 bases lay in between. Germline CDR1 is SGHDT and CDR2 is YYEEEE. CDR3 region: CASSAIGPYNEQFF. The CDR3 DNA reads TGTGCCAGCAGCGCCATTGGGCCCTACAATGAGCAGTTCTTC.

The gene calls are TRBV6-5 and TRBJ2-7; D is unclear. The CDR3 loop spans 13 amino acids. Trimming removed 8 bases at V and 0 bases at J, with 11 bases between. Germline CDR1 reads MNHEY; CDR2 reads SVGAGI. CDR3 loop: CASGQQISYEQYF. The CDR3 nucleotides read TGTGCCAGCGGCCAACAGATCTCCTACGAGCAGTACTTC.

The rearrangement links TRBV7-8 to TRBJ1-5; TRBD1 matches at 7 bases. Unmatched junction bases numbered 3, after V lost 0 bases and J lost 7 bases. The V gene's germline CDR1 is SGHVS and CDR2 FQNEAQ. CDR3 length: 14 amino acids. The CDR3 here is CASSLAGGVQPQHF. CDR3 DNA: TGTGCCAGCAGCTTAGCAGGGGGCGTCCAGCCCCAGCATTTT.

This chain uses TRBV11-3 with TRBJ2-5; D not resolved. This CDR3 spans 12 amino acids. Germline lookup yields CDR1 SGHNT and CDR2 YENEEA. V lost 4 bases and J 4 bases, leaving 7 bases between the germline ends. This CDR3 reads CASSSSRETQYF. The DNA for the CDR3 is TGTGCCAGCAGCTCGTCCCGAGAGACCCAGTACTTC. Drawing the rest from reference TRBV11-3 and TRBJ2-5, the complete variable domain is EAGVVQSPRYKIIEKKQPVAFWCNPISGHNTLYWYLQNLGQGPELLIRYENEEAVDDSQLPKDRFSAERLKGVDSTLKIQPAELGDSAVYLCASSSSRETQYFGPGTRLLVL.

V usage is TRBV7-9 and J usage is TRBJ2-3; D unclear. The CDR3 spans 11 residues. V gave up 5 bases and J gave up 2 bases, with 2 bases separating them. Germline lookup yields CDR1 SEHNR and CDR2 FQNEAQ (reference sequence). CDR3 DNA sequence: TGTGCCAGCAGCCTCACAGATACGCAGTATTTT. Translation: CASSLTDTQYF.

The chain carries TRBV27 and TRBJ1-4; D is uncertain. Germline V gives CDR1 MNHEY, CDR2 SMNVEV (reference sequence). The CDR3 sequence is 14 residues long. Trimming pared 5 bases from V and 6 bases from J, leaving 13 bases between. DNA for the CDR3: TGTGCCAGCAGTCCGGGTGGCCCTTATGAAAAACTGTTTTTT. Amino acid sequence: CASSPGGPYEKLFF.

This sequence joins TRBV5-6 and TRBJ2-1; 10 bases match TRBD2. The CDR3 spans 16 residues. Unmatched junction bases numbered 9, after V lost 1 base and J lost 8 bases. The germline CDR1 and CDR2 sequences are SGHDT and YYEEEE. CDR3 sequence reads: CASSLFLEREGDEQFF. In DNA, the CDR3 is TGTGCCAGCAGCTTGTTCCTAGAGCGGGAGGGAGATGAGCAGTTCTTC.

This chain uses TRBV6-6 with TRBJ1-5, with 9 bases fitting TRBD1. CDR3 length: 14 amino acids. V gave up 11 bases and J gave up 2 bases; unmatched junction bases: 7. Germline V gives CDR1 MNHNY, CDR2 SVGAGI (reference sequence). The CDR3 DNA is TGTGCCGGAAGACAGGGGGATGGCAATCAGCCCCAGCATTTT. Its protein product is CAGRQGDGNQPQHF.

Comments on this clone: It is unclear where the CDR3 begins or ends on the DNA, so no DNA is shown, and the CDR3 is as TCRdb lists it. The rearrangement uses TRBV21-1 and TRBJ2-1; the tabulated D call, TRBD2, remains unverified against the DNA. TRBV21-1 is noted as a pseudogene. Both ends counted, the CDR3 spans 17 residues. The CDR3 protein is CASSKVASGNHYNEQFF.